These T cell receptor beta chains were read from a single sample in a study of vaccination and CD4 T cells after COVID-19. One entry per CDR3 protein results from TCRdb running MiXCR on the PCR reads. The data show more than 3,000 distinct CDR3 sequences, roughly 24% seen once. Antigens of these TCRs are unknown. This specimen consisted of CD4+ T cells from blood, cultured in vitro, obtained after SARS-CoV-2 vaccination. All receptors come from a human donor who had recovered from COVID-19. Both conserved end residues are part of each CDR3. D genes are given only for firm matches. Some rows mark clone size as missing; the rest say once, few, many or name a class of expanded clone.

J	D	size	V	CDR3	DNA
TRBJ2-5	-	once	TRBV25-1	CASSEGAWVQETQYF	TGTGCCAGCAGTGAGGGAGCCTGGGTCCAAGAGACCCAGTACTTC
TRBJ1-3	-	-	TRBV20-1	CSARLPQIPGGVDTIYF	TGCAGTGCTAGGCTCCCACAGATTCCGGGGGGAGTAGACACCATATATTTT
TRBJ2-5	TRBD2	few	TRBV5-4	CASSFLAGAQETQYF	TGTGCCAGCAGCTTCCTAGCGGGAGCCCAAGAGACCCAGTACTTC
TRBJ2-5	-	medium-sized	TRBV28	CASSVVGAQETQYF	TGTGCCAGCAGCGTGGTAGGGGCACAAGAGACCCAGTACTTC
TRBJ1-1	TRBD1	large	TRBV20-1	CSATDRGREAFF	TGCAGTGCTACAGACAGGGGGCGAGAAGCTTTCTTT
TRBJ1-1	-	few	TRBV5-4	CASSQDTEREAFF	TGTGCCAGCAGCCAGGACACGGAGAGGGAAGCTTTCTTT
TRBJ2-2	TRBD1	-	TRBV4-3	CTSSQGTGGFTGELFF	TGCACCAGCAGCCAAGGGACAGGGGGCTTTACCGGGGAGCTGTTTTTT
TRBJ2-7	-	medium-sized	TRBV20-1	CSARPRGYTSYEQYF	TGCAGTGCTAGACCACGGGGGTACACTTCCTACGAGCAGTACTTC
TRBJ1-2	-	large	TRBV6-1	CASSERGGSVNGYTF	TGTGCCAGCAGTGAAAGGGGGGGGTCAGTTAATGGCTACACCTTC
TRBJ1-1	-	-	TRBV7-2	CASSSIWGGRTEAFF	TGTGCCAGCAGCTCCATTTGGGGGGGTAGGACTGAAGCTTTCTTT
TRBJ1-2	-	few	TRBV4-1	CASSQERQPYGYTF	TGCGCCAGCAGCCAAGAACGACAGCCATATGGCTACACCTTC
TRBJ1-6	TRBD1	few	TRBV5-1	CASSWTGAESPLHF	TGCGCCAGCAGCTGGACAGGAGCGGAATCACCCCTCCACTTT
TRBJ2-7	TRBD2	few	TRBV20-1	CSARRTSGGTYEQYF	TGCAGTGCTAGGAGGACTAGCGGGGGAACCTACGAGCAGTACTTC
TRBJ2-1	TRBD1	-	TRBV29-1	CSVGTGQGWNEQFF	TGCAGCGTTGGAACGGGACAGGGGTGGAATGAGCAGTTCTTC
TRBJ1-2	-	-	TRBV5-1	CASSLQSFPGAHGYTF	TGCGCCAGCAGCTTGCAATCGTTTCCGGGGGCTCATGGCTACACCTTC
TRBJ2-7	-	-	TRBV4-1	CASSQEEQRYEQYF	TGCGCCAGCAGCCAAGAGGAACAGCGATACGAGCAGTACTTC
TRBJ2-7	TRBD1	-	TRBV19	CASSMGARTGIYEQYF	TGTGCCAGTAGTATGGGGGCCCGGACAGGGATCTACGAGCAGTACTTC
TRBJ1-2	-	-	TRBV19	CASSMARINYGYTF	TGTGCCAGTAGTATGGCGAGAATCAACTATGGCTACACCTTC
TRBJ2-7	TRBD2	medium-sized	TRBV27	CASSLYFPSSGASGAYEQYF	TGTGCCAGCAGTTTATATTTCCCGTCTAGCGGGGCCTCGGGGGCCTACGAGCAGTACTTC
TRBJ2-7	TRBD1	-	TRBV20-1	CSAPLTGGNEQYF	TGCAGTGCTCCGCTAACAGGGGGGAACGAGCAGTACTTC
TRBJ2-6	-	-	TRBV7-9	CASSYQSSGANVLTF	TGTGCCAGCAGCTATCAGAGCTCTGGGGCCAACGTCCTGACTTTC
TRBJ2-5	-	medium-sized	TRBV7-6	CASSPGGQRTRETQYF	TGTGCCAGCAGCCCTGGGGGGCAAAGAACTCGGGAGACCCAGTACTTC
TRBJ1-1	TRBD1	-	TRBV28	CASSSGQAHLEAFF	TGTGCCAGCAGTTCTGGACAGGCTCACCTTGAAGCTTTCTTT
TRBJ2-3	-	few	TRBV6-1	CASTPLWTDTQYF	TGTGCCAGCACTCCCTTATGGACAGATACGCAGTATTTT
TRBJ1-2	-	-	TRBV28	CASSLSGNGYTF	TGTGCCAGCAGTTTGTCGGGAAATGGCTACACCTTC
TRBJ1-5	TRBD1	few	TRBV7-6	CASSQGDQPQHF	TGTGCCAGCAGCCAGGGGGATCAGCCCCAGCATTTT
TRBJ1-6	-	-	TRBV20-1	CGALLPGRTFGSVYF	TGCGGTGCTTTACTACCGGGACGGACTTTTGGTAGTGTCTACTTT
TRBJ1-2	-	few	TRBV20-1	CSAEQGNYGYTF	TGCAGTGCTGAACAGGGAAACTATGGCTACACCTTC
TRBJ2-6	TRBD1	few	TRBV6-1	CASRRQGAGANVLTF	TGTGCCAGCAGGAGACAGGGAGCCGGGGCCAACGTCCTGACTTTC
TRBJ1-1	-	few	TRBV6-1	CATLRGFTEAFF	TGTGCCACCCTGCGGGGTTTCACTGAAGCTTTCTTT
TRBJ2-3	TRBD1	-	TRBV29-1	CSVGRTGSTDTQYF	TGCAGCGTTGGACGGACAGGGAGCACAGATACGCAGTATTTT
TRBJ2-1	TRBD1	few	TRBV7-9	CASSTGQGPYNEQFF	TGTGCCAGCAGCACCGGACAGGGGCCCTACAATGAGCAGTTCTTC
TRBJ2-3	-	-	TRBV7-9	CASSPRSSDTQYF	TGTGCCAGCAGCCCAAGATCGAGTGATACGCAGTATTTT
TRBJ2-7	TRBD2	-	TRBV28	CASSLRLAGPYEQYF	TGTGCCAGCAGTTTACGTCTAGCGGGACCCTACGAGCAGTACTTC
TRBJ2-7	-	-	TRBV5-4	CASSKGQIPYEQYF	TGTGCCAGCAGCAAGGGACAAATCCCCTACGAGCAGTACTTC
TRBJ2-2	TRBD2	-	TRBV7-2	CASSFTSGGAFGELFF	TGTGCCAGCAGCTTCACTAGCGGGGGGGCCTTCGGGGAGCTGTTTTTT
TRBJ1-1	-	medium-sized	TRBV20-1	CSAGGRPLGGTEAFF	TGCAGTGCTGGGGGGCGACCCTTAGGAGGCACTGAAGCTTTCTTT
TRBJ2-3	-	-	TRBV21-1	CASSNGGLAGTTDTQYF	TGTGCCAGCAGCAATGGAGGACTAGCGGGGACCACAGATACGCAGTATTTT
TRBJ2-1	-	few	TRBV10-3	CAISDDRGLPYNEQFF	TGTGCCATCAGTGATGATCGGGGCCTCCCCTACAATGAGCAGTTCTTC
TRBJ1-2	-	-	TRBV10-3	CAISERGGYGYTF	TGTGCCATCAGTGAGCGGGGGGGGTATGGCTACACCTTC
TRBJ2-3	TRBD1	few	TRBV7-9	CASSLGWTGGDTQYF	TGTGCCAGCAGCTTAGGGTGGACAGGGGGAGATACGCAGTATTTT
TRBJ2-7	-	medium-sized	TRBV7-2	CASSIQKTPVGEQYF	TGTGCCAGCAGCATCCAAAAGACCCCGGTCGGGGAGCAGTACTTC
TRBJ2-1	-	medium-sized	TRBV6-1	CASSGRSGTFEQFF	TGTGCCAGCAGTGGGAGGTCCGGGACTTTTGAGCAGTTCTTC
TRBJ2-1	-	-	TRBV7-2	CASDSGLGNEQFF	TGTGCCAGCGATTCGGGGCTGGGGAATGAGCAGTTCTTC
TRBJ2-1	-	few	TRBV27	CASSPARGAYNEQFF	TGTGCCAGCAGTCCAGCTAGGGGGGCTTACAATGAGCAGTTCTTC
TRBJ2-5	TRBD2	-	TRBV12-3/TRBV12-4	CASRTGGETQYF	TGTGCCAGCAGGACGGGGGGAGAGACCCAGTACTTC
TRBJ1-3	-	-	TRBV20-1	CSASKGKVDTIYF	TGCAGTGCCAGCAAGGGGAAGGTGGACACCATATATTTT
TRBJ2-7	-	medium-sized	TRBV19	CASSLAGISPYEQYF	TGTGCCAGTAGTTTGGCAGGCATAAGCCCCTACGAGCAGTACTTC
TRBJ2-3	-	-	TRBV6-1	CASSEGRGADTQYF	TGTGCCAGCAGTGAAGGGAGGGGCGCAGATACGCAGTATTTT